These 19 T cell receptor beta chains were sequenced from one sample in a study of T cell changes during pregnancy in multiple sclerosis. Method: immunoSEQ multiplex PCR; TCRdb's copy keeps in-frame clones and lacks some. The sample holds approximately 66,000 clones, 92% seen once. The sequenced sample was peripheral blood, obtained in the third trimester of pregnancy. These receptors originate from a female donor in good health, enrolled as a control in a pregnancy study.

The chain couples TRBV29-1 to TRBJ2-2; D is possibly TRBD1 (6 bases). In germline, CDR1 is SQVTM, CDR2 ANQGSEA. The V and J ends lost 6 bases and 6 bases respectively, with 20 bases between them. The CDR3 loop spans 15 amino acids. The CDR3 loop reads CSVGTFPGVPGELFF. In DNA, the CDR3 is TGCAGCGTGGGGACATTCCCCGGTGTCCCCGGGGAGCTGTTTTTT.

The gene calls are TRBV7-2 and TRBJ2-1, with a possible D match to TRBD2 (6 bases). Trimming took off 6 bases at V and 8 bases at J, with 23 bases between the two ends. Germline V gives CDR1 SGHTA, CDR2 FQGNSA. This CDR3 is built from 16 residues. CDR3 in DNA: TGTGCCAGCAGTCTCTCAGGTTTCCCGGGAGAAGATGAGCAGTTCTTC. It encodes CASSLSGFPGEDEQFF.

The rearrangement joins TRBV6-6 to TRBJ1-5; no clear D. The CDR3 covers 15 residues. V was shortened by 6 bases and J by 0 bases, with 12 bases between the two germline ends. Germline-derived CDR1 and CDR2 are MNHNY and SVGAGI (reference sequence). DNA of the CDR3: TGTGCCAGCAGAATCCGCGGGGATAGCAATCAGCCCCAGCATTTT. Translating gives CASRIRGDSNQPQHF.

This chain uses TRBV4-3 with TRBJ1-2; D possibly corresponds to TRBD1 (5 bases). V lost 0 bases and J 3 bases, leaving 11 bases between the germline ends. The CDR3 is 15 residues long. Germline V gives CDR1 LGHNA, CDR2 YSLEER. The CDR3 region has the DNA TGCGCCAGCAGCCAAGAAGGGCAGGGTTACTATGGCTACACCTTC. Translating it yields CASSQEGQGYYGYTF.

The gene calls are TRBV9 and TRBJ1-6; D is unclear. V gave up 3 bases and J gave up 5 bases, with 15 bases separating them. The V gene's germline CDR1 is SGDLS and CDR2 YYNGEE. The CDR3 length is 16 residues. The CDR3 protein is CASSDRTGTDNSPLHF. The CDR3 bases are TGTGCCAGCAGCGATCGGACTGGAACAGATAATTCACCCCTCCACTTT.

The chain is built from TRBV11-3 and TRBJ2-1; weak D call: TRBD1 (6 bases). In germline, CDR1 is SGHNT, CDR2 YENEEA. The CDR3 is 17 residues long. With 2 bases removed from V and 4 bases from J, the gap between germline ends came to 18 bases. The CDR3 nucleotides read TGTGCCAGCAGCTTACGTGGGTGGTACGGGACATACAATGAGCAGTTCTTC. This codes for CASSLRGWYGTYNEQFF.

The CDR3 sequence is CASSLTGTNEKLFF. CDR3 DNA sequence: TGTGCCAGCAGCCTGACAGGAACTAATGAAAAACTGTTTTTT. This chain uses TRBV5-5 with TRBJ1-4, with a weak D call TRBD1 (6 bases). Trimming took 4 bases from V and 1 from J, leaving 8 bases between them. The CDR3 is 14 amino acids. Germline lookup yields CDR1 SGHKS and CDR2 YYEKEE (reference sequence).

The chain couples TRBV29-1 to TRBJ2-2; no clear D. Trimming left V 7 bases short and J 1 base short, with 7 bases between. Germline values: CDR1 SQVTM, CDR2 ANQGSEA. The CDR3 is made up of 12 amino acids. CDR3 nucleotides: TGCAGCGCGACGGGGAACACCGGGGAGCTGTTTTTT. The encoded protein is CSATGNTGELFF.

The chain carries TRBV19 and TRBJ2-2, with 7 bases fitting TRBD1. The CDR3 runs to 13 residues. CDR1 is LNHDA and CDR2 is SQIVND in the germline V gene (reference sequence). Unmatched junction bases numbered 4, after V lost 6 bases and J lost 6 bases. The CDR3 sequence: CASSRGNAGELFF. The DNA for the CDR3 is TGTGCCAGTAGCAGGGGGAATGCCGGGGAGCTGTTTTTT.

V and J are TRBV5-4 and TRBJ1-6; a possible D gene is TRBD1 (5 bases). The germline V and J ends were trimmed by 4 bases and 9 bases, with 14 bases remaining between them. The CDR3 contains 14 residues. Germline V gene data show CDR1 as SGHNT and CDR2 as YYREEE (reference sequence). The CDR3 DNA follows: TGTGCCAGCAGCCAAGAGCGGGGGAGTTCACCCCTCCACTTT. Translation: CASSQERGSSPLHF.

This chain links TRBV4-2 with TRBJ2-7; 10 bases are shared with TRBD2. CDR3 length equals 17 residues. The germline CDR1 and CDR2 sequences are LGHNA and YNFKEQ. V trimming: 1 base; J trimming: 0 bases; junction bases outside the gene matches: 6. CDR3 in amino acids: CASSQVPGLADSYEQYF. CDR3 DNA: TGTGCCAGCAGCCAAGTACCAGGACTAGCGGACTCCTACGAGCAGTACTTC.

The chain employs TRBV12-5 and TRBJ2-7, with TRBD1 matching 7 bases. CDR1 is LGHNT and CDR2 is FRNRAP in the germline V gene. J gave up 2 bases and V 5 bases, and 6 bases lay outside the gene matches. This CDR3 is built from 14 residues. CDR3 amino acids: CASGTRDRPYEQYF. CDR3 DNA: TGTGCTAGTGGTACACGGGACAGACCCTACGAGCAGTACTTC.

The CDR3 is CASRRDRSNSYNSPLHF. In nucleotides, the CDR3 is TGTGCCAGTAGGAGGGACAGGTCAAACTCCTATAATTCACCCCTCCACTTT. The V gene is TRBV19, the J gene TRBJ1-6; TRBD1 agrees at 8 bases. The CDR3 length is 17 residues. V dropped 6 bases and J dropped 0; count of bases not matched to a gene: 7. Germline V gene lookup returns CDR1 LNHDA and CDR2 SQIVND (reference sequence). Looking up the rest from reference TRBV19 and TRBJ1-6 gives the full variable domain: DGGITQSPKYLFRKEGQNVTLSCEQNLNHDAMYWYRQDPGQGLRLIYYSQIVNDFQKGDIAEGYSVSREKKESFPLTVTSAQKNPTAFYLCASRRDRSNSYNSPLHFGNGTRLTVT.

The chain combines TRBV19 with TRBJ1-1; 7 bases line up with TRBD1. The CDR3 is made up of 15 amino acids. Per the germline V gene, CDR1 is LNHDA and CDR2 is SQIVND (reference sequence). Trimming cost V 6 bases and J 1 base; bases outside gene matches: 8. The CDR3 loop reads CASSSGTAPNTEAFF. CDR3 bases: TGTGCCAGTAGCTCGGGGACAGCCCCGAACACTGAAGCTTTCTTT.

J is TRBJ2-1 and V is TRBV7-3; 8 bases agree with TRBD2. Unmatched junction bases numbered 16, after V lost 5 bases and J lost 7 bases. The CDR3 sequence is 17 residues long. Germline V gene sequence: CDR1 SGHTA, CDR2 FQGTGA. This CDR3 is CASSLQPIGGAGNEQFF. CDR3 DNA sequence: TGTGCCAGCAGCCTACAACCTATCGGGGGGGCCGGGAATGAGCAGTTCTTC.

The rearrangement links TRBV5-5 to TRBJ2-5; D not certain. This CDR3 spans 13 amino acids. Germline V CDR1 and CDR2: SGHKS, YYEKEE (reference sequence). Trimming shortened V by 1 base and J by 5 bases, and 9 bases separated the two germline ends. The CDR3 spells CASSLSVLETQYF. The CDR3 DNA follows: TGTGCCAGCAGCTTGTCAGTGTTGGAGACCCAGTACTTC. Drawing the rest from reference TRBV5-5 and TRBJ2-5, the complete variable domain is DAGVTQSPTHLIKTRGQQVTLRCSPISGHKSVSWYQQVLGQGPQFIFQYYEKEERGRGNFPDRFSARQFPNYSSELNVNALLLGDSALYLCASSLSVLETQYFGPGTRLLVL.

The genes are TRBV20-1 and TRBJ1-2; D remains ambiguous. This CDR3 contains 11 residues. Germline CDR1 DFQATT, CDR2 SNEGSKA (reference sequence). V lost 1 base, J lost 8 bases, and 8 bases lay in between. CDR3 loop: CSARGGGGYTF. The CDR3 nucleotides read TGCAGTGCTAGAGGGGGAGGGGGCTACACCTTC.

This clone was counted a few times. This chain joins TRBV7-9 and TRBJ1-2; D gene ambiguous. Germline V gene sequence: CDR1 SEHNR, CDR2 FQNEAQ (reference sequence). CDR3 length: 13 amino acids. Trimming stripped 5 bases from V and 10 bases from J, with 17 bases between. CDR3 loop: CASSHDRGLSYTF. For the CDR3, the DNA is TGTGCCAGCAGCCACGATCGGGGTTTGTCCTACACCTTC.

V gene TRBV7-2 combines with J gene TRBJ2-7; D might be TRBD2 (6 bases). V lost 2 bases, J lost 2 bases, and 16 bases lay in between. The CDR3 spans 16 residues. From germline, CDR1 is SGHTA and CDR2 FQGNSA. CDR3 residues: CASSLTRDSVAYEQYF. As DNA, the CDR3 is TGTGCCAGCAGCTTAACCCGGGACTCAGTGGCCTACGAGCAGTACTTC.